This passage covers 31 T cell receptor beta chains from one sample sequenced in a study of monozygotic twins with inflammatory bowel disease. TCRdb reprocessed the 5' RACE reads and stores each CDR3 protein as one record, lacking DNA. This table holds around 220,000 distinct CDR3 sequences. The sequencing input was blood. These receptors were taken from a human donor with ulcerative colitis or Crohn's disease, or a healthy co-twin of an affected twin (not recorded which).

The chain combines TRBV6-2 or TRBV6-3 with TRBJ1-5. Germline V gene sequence: CDR1 MNHEY, CDR2 SVGEGT. This CDR3 region has 12 residues. CDR3 sequence: CASSASNQPQHF.

The rearrangement uses TRBV15 and TRBJ1-1; TCRdb proposes TRBD1, but this gene call is untestable without DNA. Germline lookup yields CDR1 LNHNV and CDR2 YYDKDF (reference sequence). This CDR3 contains 13 residues. The CDR3 loop reads CATSTGMNTEAFF.

The chain employs TRBV6-5 and TRBJ2-3; with no DNA, the TCRdb D assignment of TRBD1 cannot be verified. The CDR3 runs 17 residues. In germline, CDR1 is MNHEY, CDR2 SVGAGI. The CDR3 loop is CASSHERGRDLTDTQYF.

CDR3 sequence: CASSYSRGSRYNEQFF. The genes are TRBV6-5 and TRBJ2-1; TCRdb outputs TRBD2, but without DNA this stays unchecked. Germline V gene sequence: CDR1 MNHEY, CDR2 SVGAGI. This CDR3 is 16 amino acids long.

V is TRBV7-2 and J is TRBJ2-2. Germline lookup yields CDR1 SGHTA and CDR2 FQGNSA. The CDR3 runs to 13 residues. The CDR3 region is CASSLLTTGELFF.

The chain is built from TRBV5-1 and TRBJ1-2; TCRdb's D call of TRBD1 is untestable without DNA. The CDR3 runs to 12 residues. Germline assignment: CDR1 SGHRS and CDR2 YFSETQ. CDR3 sequence reads: CASSGRSYGYTF.

The chain recombines TRBV27 with TRBJ2-1. Germline CDR1 and CDR2: MNHEY and SMNVEV (reference sequence). This CDR3 has 13 amino acids. The CDR3 reads CASSFGGRNEQFF.

This rearrangement joins TRBV6-9 to TRBJ2-7; the TCRdb call, TRBD1, lacks DNA for checking. The CDR3 has 17 residues. Germline CDR1 and CDR2: MNHGY and SVAAGI. CDR3 protein: CASSYWESGTKTYEQYF.

The chain carries TRBV4-1 and TRBJ2-5; with no DNA, the TCRdb D assignment of TRBD1 cannot be verified. The CDR3 runs 15 residues. Germline CDR1 is MGHRA and CDR2 is YSYEKL. CDR3 protein: CASSQYWTQQETQYF.

The chain links TRBV18 to TRBJ2-3. This CDR3 is built from 16 residues. Germline V gene sequence: CDR1 KGHSH, CDR2 LQKENI. The CDR3 sequence is CASSPPSRASTDTQYF.

This chain links TRBV5-6 with TRBJ2-1; there is no DNA to check the TCRdb D call of TRBD2. The germline V gene has CDR1 SGHDT and CDR2 YYEEEE. CDR3 length: 17 amino acids. The CDR3: CASSLRYRTSSYNEQFF.

V is TRBV5-1 and J is TRBJ1-1; with no DNA, the TCRdb D assignment of TRBD1 cannot be verified. The CDR3 length is 17 residues. The germline gives CDR1 SGHRS, CDR2 YFSETQ. CDR3 loop: CASSSGQAPTMNTEAFF.

The V call is TRBV7-9, the J call TRBJ2-7; TCRdb gives TRBD1 as the D gene, but with no DNA this cannot be confirmed. Germline CDR1 is SEHNR and CDR2 is FQNEAQ (reference sequence). CDR3 length: 17 residues. The CDR3 sequence: CASSLPREDSRAYEQYF.

The chain joins TRBV7-9 to TRBJ1-2. The CDR3 runs to 13 residues. The germline CDR1 and CDR2 sequences are SEHNR and FQNEAQ (reference sequence). The CDR3 is CASSFDGRAGYTF.

The chain combines TRBV5-1 with TRBJ1-1; the TCRdb D gene call, TRBD1, has no DNA to confirm it. Looked up from germline, CDR1 is SGHRS and CDR2 is YFSETQ. CDR3 length: 15 residues. The CDR3 loop reads CASSLQGQGSTEAFF.

The J gene is TRBJ2-7, the V gene TRBV5-5. CDR1 SGHKS and CDR2 YYEKEE come from the germline V gene (reference sequence). The CDR3 has 17 residues. The CDR3 protein is CASSLDGTAVLSYEQYF. The full variable domain, its missing parts supplied by reference TRBV5-5 and TRBJ2-7, is DAGVTQSPTHLIKTRGQQVTLRCSPISGHKSVSWYQQVLGQGPQFIFQYYEKEERGRGNFPDRFSARQFPNYSSELNVNALLLGDSALYLCASSLDGTAVLSYEQYFGPGTRLTVT.

The chain carries TRBV7-2 and TRBJ2-2. Per the germline V gene, CDR1 is SGHTA and CDR2 is FQGNSA. The CDR3 length is 17 residues. CDR3 amino acids: CASSPSILENLAGELFF.

V usage is TRBV28 and J usage is TRBJ1-3. This CDR3 contains 17 residues. Germline V gene sequence: CDR1 MDHEN, CDR2 SYDVKM. The CDR3 is CASSLFWVSPSGNTIYF.

The V call is TRBV5-1, the J call TRBJ2-2. CDR1 and CDR2 from the germline V gene are SGHRS and YFSETQ. The CDR3 is made up of 12 amino acids. This chain's CDR3 is CASSYNTGELFF. Complete variable domain (other parts from reference TRBV5-1 and TRBJ2-2): KAGVTQTPRYLIKTRGQQVTLSCSPISGHRSVSWYQQTPGQGLQFLFEYFSETQRNKGNFPGRFSGRQFSNSRSEMNVSTLELGDSALYLCASSYNTGELFFGEGSRLTVL.

V usage is TRBV5-4 and J usage is TRBJ2-2; TCRdb returns TRBD2, unconfirmable since there is no DNA. Germline V gives CDR1 SGHNT, CDR2 YYREEE (reference sequence). The CDR3 covers 15 residues. CDR3 residues: CASSLGLAVAGELFF.

This sequence joins TRBV29-1 and TRBJ2-3; the D call from TCRdb, TRBD1, cannot be confirmed without DNA. Germline CDR1 is SQVTM and CDR2 is ANQGSEA. This CDR3 region has 14 residues. The CDR3 loop is CSVEMAGATDTQYF.

The chain carries TRBV12-3 or TRBV12-4 and TRBJ1-5. The CDR3 is 18 amino acids. The CDR3 protein is CASSPQDWTLGRNQPQHF.

The chain couples TRBV10-2 to TRBJ2-5. The CDR3 consists of 15 residues. Germline lookup yields CDR1 WSHSY and CDR2 SAAADI. The CDR3 spells CASSEDRLYQETQYF.

The V gene is TRBV7-8, the J gene TRBJ1-4. The length of the CDR3 is 12 residues. Germline V gene lookup returns CDR1 SGHVS and CDR2 FQNEAQ. CDR3 loop: CASSRQSEKLFF.

The chain employs TRBV5-1 and TRBJ1-2; TCRdb returns TRBD1, unconfirmable since there is no DNA. This CDR3 is built from 15 residues. CDR1 SGHRS and CDR2 YFSETQ come from the germline V gene. The CDR3 sequence is CASSLEGGAGYGYTF.

The V and J genes are TRBV15 and TRBJ2-2; TCRdb's assignment of TRBD1 cannot be checked, as there is no DNA. Germline lookup yields CDR1 LNHNV and CDR2 YYDKDF (reference sequence). The CDR3 sequence is 15 residues long. The CDR3 is CATSRDRRGSGELFF.

This sequence joins TRBV7-6 and TRBJ2-3; TCRdb's D gene call, TRBD2, goes unchecked for lack of DNA. Germline V gives CDR1 SGHVS, CDR2 FNYEAQ. This CDR3 has 16 residues. The CDR3 loop reads CASSLGAGAGTDTQYF.

The chain recombines TRBV10-3 with TRBJ1-4; lacking DNA, the TRBD1 call made by TCRdb goes unchecked. Germline lookup yields CDR1 ENHRY and CDR2 SYGVKD. There are 13 residues in the CDR3. The CDR3 loop is CAISEGGSEKLFF.

The chain links TRBV7-2 to TRBJ2-1; lacking DNA, the TRBD2 call made by TCRdb goes unchecked. The V gene's germline CDR1 is SGHTA and CDR2 FQGNSA. The CDR3 is made up of 12 amino acids. The CDR3 loop is CASSPGEGKQFF.

V and J are TRBV24-1 and TRBJ2-1. CDR1 and CDR2 from the germline V gene are KGHDR and SFDVKD. The CDR3 has 14 residues. The CDR3 spells CATSDMAANNEQFF.

The chain employs TRBV12-3 or TRBV12-4 and TRBJ2-4. The CDR3 covers 15 residues. This CDR3 is CASSLSGTSKNIQYF.